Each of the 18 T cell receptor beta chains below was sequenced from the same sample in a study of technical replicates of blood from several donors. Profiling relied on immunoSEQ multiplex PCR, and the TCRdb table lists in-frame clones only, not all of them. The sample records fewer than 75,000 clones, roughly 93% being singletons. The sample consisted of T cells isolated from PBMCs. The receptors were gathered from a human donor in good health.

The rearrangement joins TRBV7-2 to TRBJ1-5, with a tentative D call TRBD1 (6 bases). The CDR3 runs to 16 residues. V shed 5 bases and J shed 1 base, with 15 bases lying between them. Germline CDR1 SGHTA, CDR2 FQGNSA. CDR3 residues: CASSPGQPGSNQPQHF. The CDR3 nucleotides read TGTGCCAGCAGCCCAGGACAGCCGGGAAGCAATCAGCCCCAGCATTTT.

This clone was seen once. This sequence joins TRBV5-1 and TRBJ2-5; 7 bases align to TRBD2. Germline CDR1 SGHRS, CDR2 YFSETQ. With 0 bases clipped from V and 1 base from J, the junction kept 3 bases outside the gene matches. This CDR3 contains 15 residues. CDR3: CASSLVSGGQETQYF. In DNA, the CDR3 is TGCGCCAGCAGCTTGGTCTCGGGGGGCCAAGAGACCCAGTACTTC. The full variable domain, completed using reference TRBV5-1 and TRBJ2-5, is KAGVTQTPRYLIKTRGQQVTLSCSPISGHRSVSWYQQTPGQGLQFLFEYFSETQRNKGNFPGRFSGRQFSNSRSEMNVSTLELGDSALYLCASSLVSGGQETQYFGPGTRLLVL.

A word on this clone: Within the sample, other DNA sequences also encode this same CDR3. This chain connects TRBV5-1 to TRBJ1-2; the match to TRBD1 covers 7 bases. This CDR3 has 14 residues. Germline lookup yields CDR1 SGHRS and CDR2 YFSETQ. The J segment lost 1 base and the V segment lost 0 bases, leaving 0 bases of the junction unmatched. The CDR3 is CASSLGQGNYGYTF. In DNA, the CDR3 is TGCGCCAGCAGCTTGGGACAGGGTAACTATGGCTACACCTTC. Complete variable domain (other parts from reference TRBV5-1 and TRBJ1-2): KAGVTQTPRYLIKTRGQQVTLSCSPISGHRSVSWYQQTPGQGLQFLFEYFSETQRNKGNFPGRFSGRQFSNSRSEMNVSTLELGDSALYLCASSLGQGNYGYTFGSGTRLTVV.

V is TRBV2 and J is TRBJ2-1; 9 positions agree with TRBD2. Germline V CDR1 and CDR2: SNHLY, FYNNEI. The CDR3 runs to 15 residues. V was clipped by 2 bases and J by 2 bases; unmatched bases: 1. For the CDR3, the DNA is TGTGCCAGCAGTGAAAAGCGGGGGGCCTACAATGAGCAGTTCTTC. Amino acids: CASSEKRGAYNEQFF.

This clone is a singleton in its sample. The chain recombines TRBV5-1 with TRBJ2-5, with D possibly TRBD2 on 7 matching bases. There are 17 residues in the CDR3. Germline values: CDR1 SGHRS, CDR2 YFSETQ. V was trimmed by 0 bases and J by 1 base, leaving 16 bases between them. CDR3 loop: CASSLVVAGAIQETQYF. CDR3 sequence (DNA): TGCGCCAGCAGCTTGGTAGTCGCGGGGGCAATCCAAGAGACCCAGTACTTC.

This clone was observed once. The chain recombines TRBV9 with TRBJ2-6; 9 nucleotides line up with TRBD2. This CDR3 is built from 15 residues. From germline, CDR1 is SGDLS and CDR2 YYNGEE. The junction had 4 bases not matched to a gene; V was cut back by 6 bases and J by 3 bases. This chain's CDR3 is CASKGGGVGANVLTF. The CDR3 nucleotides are TGTGCCAGCAAGGGCGGGGGGGTTGGGGCCAACGTCCTGACTTTC. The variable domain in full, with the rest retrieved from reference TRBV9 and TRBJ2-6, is DSGVTQTPKHLITATGQRVTLRCSPRSGDLSVYWYQQSLDQGLQFLIQYYNGEERAKGNILERFSAQQFPDLHSELNLSSLELGDSALYFCASKGGGVGANVLTFGAGSRLTVL.

Written as DNA, the CDR3 is TGTGCCGGAGGGCCAGGAGACAATGAGCAGTTCTTC. This translates into CAGGPGDNEQFF. The rearrangement links TRBV6-1 to TRBJ2-1; D is possibly TRBD2 (6 bases). CDR3 length equals 12 residues. CDR1 is MNHNS, CDR2 SASEGT, per germline. V was trimmed by 11 bases and J by 5 bases, leaving 13 bases between them.

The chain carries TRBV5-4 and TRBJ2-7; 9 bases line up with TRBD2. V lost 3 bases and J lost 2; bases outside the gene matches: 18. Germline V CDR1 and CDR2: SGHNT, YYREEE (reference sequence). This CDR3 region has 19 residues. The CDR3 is CASSSSFGTSRLSAYEQYF. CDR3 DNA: TGTGCCAGCAGCTCTTCCTTCGGGACTAGCCGATTGAGTGCCTACGAGCAGTACTTC.

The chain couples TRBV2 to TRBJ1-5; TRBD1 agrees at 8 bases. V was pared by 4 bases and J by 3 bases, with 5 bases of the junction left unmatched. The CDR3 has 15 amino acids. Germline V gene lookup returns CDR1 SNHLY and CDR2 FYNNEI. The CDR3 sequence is CASSGTGYDNQPQHF. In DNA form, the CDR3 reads TGTGCCAGCAGTGGGACAGGGTACGACAATCAGCCCCAGCATTTT.

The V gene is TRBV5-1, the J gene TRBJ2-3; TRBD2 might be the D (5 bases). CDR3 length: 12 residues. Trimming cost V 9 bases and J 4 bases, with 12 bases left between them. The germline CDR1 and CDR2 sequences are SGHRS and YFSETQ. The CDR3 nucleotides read TGCGCCACCACGGGGTTTTCAGATACGCAGTATTTT. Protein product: CATTGFSDTQYF.

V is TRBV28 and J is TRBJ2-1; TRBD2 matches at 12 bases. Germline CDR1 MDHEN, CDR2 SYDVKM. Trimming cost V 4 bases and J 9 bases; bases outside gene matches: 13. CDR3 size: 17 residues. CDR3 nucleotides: TGTGCCAGCAGTTCCCCACAGACTAGCGGGAGTCGAATTGAGCAGTTCTTC. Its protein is CASSSPQTSGSRIEQFF.

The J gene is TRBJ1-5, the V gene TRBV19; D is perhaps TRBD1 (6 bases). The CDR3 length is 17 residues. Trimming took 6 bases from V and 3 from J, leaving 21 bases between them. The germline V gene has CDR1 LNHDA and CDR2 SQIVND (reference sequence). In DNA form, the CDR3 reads TGTGCCAGTAGCAAACCCCCGGGACATCTTCTCAATCAGCCCCAGCATTTT. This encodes CASSKPPGHLLNQPQHF.

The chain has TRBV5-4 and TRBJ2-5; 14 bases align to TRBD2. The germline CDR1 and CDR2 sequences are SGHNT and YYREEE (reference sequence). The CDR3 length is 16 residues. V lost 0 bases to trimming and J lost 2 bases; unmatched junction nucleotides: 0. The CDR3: CASSLGLAGGQETQYF. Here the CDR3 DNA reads TGTGCCAGCAGCTTGGGACTAGCGGGGGGGCAAGAGACCCAGTACTTC.

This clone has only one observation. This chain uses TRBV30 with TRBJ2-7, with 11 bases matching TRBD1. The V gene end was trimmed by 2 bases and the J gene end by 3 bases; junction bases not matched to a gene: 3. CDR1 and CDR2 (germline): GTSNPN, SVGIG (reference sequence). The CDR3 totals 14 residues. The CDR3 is CAWSPGQGVYEQYF. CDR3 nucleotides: TGTGCCTGGAGTCCGGGACAGGGGGTCTACGAGCAGTACTTC.

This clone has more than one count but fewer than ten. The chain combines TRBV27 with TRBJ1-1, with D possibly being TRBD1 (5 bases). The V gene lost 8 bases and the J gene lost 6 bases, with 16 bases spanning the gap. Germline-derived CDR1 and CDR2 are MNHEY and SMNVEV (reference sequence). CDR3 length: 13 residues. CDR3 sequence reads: CASRRGFGAEAFF. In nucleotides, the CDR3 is TGTGCCAGCCGTCGGGGGTTTGGCGCTGAAGCTTTCTTT.

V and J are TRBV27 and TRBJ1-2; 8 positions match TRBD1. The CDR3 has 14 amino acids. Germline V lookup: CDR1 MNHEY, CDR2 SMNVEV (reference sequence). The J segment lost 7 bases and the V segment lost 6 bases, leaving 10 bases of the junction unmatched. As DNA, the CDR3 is TGTGCCAGCAGACGGCCAGGGGGCGATTCTGGCTACACCTTC. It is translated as CASRRPGGDSGYTF.

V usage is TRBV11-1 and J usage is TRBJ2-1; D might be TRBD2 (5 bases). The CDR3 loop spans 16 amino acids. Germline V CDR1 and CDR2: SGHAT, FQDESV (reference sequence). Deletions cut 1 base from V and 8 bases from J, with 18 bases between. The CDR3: CASSLEGVGSVDEQFF. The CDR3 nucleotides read TGTGCCAGCAGCTTAGAGGGTGTCGGTAGCGTCGATGAGCAGTTCTTC. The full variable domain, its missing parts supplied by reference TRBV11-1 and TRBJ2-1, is EAEVAQSPRYKITEKSQAVAFWCDPISGHATLYWYRQILGQGPELLVQFQDESVVDDSQLPKDRFSAERLKGVDSTLKIQPAELGDSAMYLCASSLEGVGSVDEQFFGPGTRLTVL.

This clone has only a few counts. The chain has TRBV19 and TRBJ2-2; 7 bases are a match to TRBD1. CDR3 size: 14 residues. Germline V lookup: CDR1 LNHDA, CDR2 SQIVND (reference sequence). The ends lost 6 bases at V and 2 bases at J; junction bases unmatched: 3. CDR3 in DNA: TGTGCCAGTAGGGGGACAGTTAACACCGGGGAGCTGTTTTTT. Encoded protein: CASRGTVNTGELFF.